Below, 5 T cell receptor beta chains from the same sample are listed, as sequenced in a study of T-cell reconstitution after alpha-beta-depleted transplantation in children (dated by TCRdb to 2016 to 2018). The treatment or condition label for this specimen denotes: allogeneic hematopoietic cell transplantation with graft depleted of TCRalphabeta T cells and CD19 B cells. Receptor amplification or capture employed PCR. The data were produced on an Illumina HiSeq 2500. To normalize quantification of the TCRbeta repertoire, the TCR libraries were built with molecular barcoding that relied on unique molecular identifiers. The public reads were run again by TCRdb, first through fastp at Q25 and then through MiXCR, and only productive beta chains were kept. All rows with the same CDR3 protein become a single entry with the most common DNA and genes. Here the sample has approximately 800,000 distinct CDR3 sequences; 16% occur a single time. Of the sample, about 4.6% is held by the ten largest clones.

Sequenced here: PBMCs, mostly from graft donor cells, sampled 360 days after TCRalphabeta/CD19-depleted stem cell transplant. The receptor source for this set is a male patient younger than 18 who had a stem cell transplant for acute lymphoblastic leukemia, so the T cells may come from the graft donor.

This clonotype was counted only a few times. CDR3 DNA: TGTGCCAGCAGCTTAGAGGGGACCGGAGCTTTCTTT. This codes for CASSLEGTGAFF. The chain couples TRBV7-9 to TRBJ1-1; perhaps TRBD1 as D (5 bases). This CDR3 region has 12 residues. V lost 1 base and J lost 10, with 10 bases in between. CDR1 and CDR2 (germline): SEHNR, FQNEAQ (reference sequence).

The chain joins TRBV19 to TRBJ2-5, with a weak D call TRBD1 (6 bases). V lost 0 bases and J lost 5, with 7 bases in between. The germline CDR1 and CDR2 sequences are LNHDA and SQIVND (reference sequence). The CDR3 consists of 13 residues. CDR3 amino acids: CASSIERGETQYF. The CDR3, as DNA: TGTGCCAGTAGTATAGAGAGGGGGGAGACCCAGTACTTC.

This clonotype came up a few times. The V and J genes are TRBV20-1 and TRBJ2-1, with 8 bases matching TRBD2. The ends lost 2 bases at V and 2 bases at J; junction bases unmatched: 5. Germline values: CDR1 DFQATT, CDR2 SNEGSKA (reference sequence). The CDR3 runs to 15 residues. The CDR3 DNA is TGCAGTGCTAGAAGACTAGCGTCAACCTACAATGAGCAGTTCTTC. Translation gives CSARRLASTYNEQFF.

This clonotype has more than one count but fewer than ten. This chain uses TRBV11-2 with TRBJ2-7, with TRBD1 as a possible D gene (6 bases). The CDR3 consists of 15 residues. V was shortened by 5 bases and J by 3 bases, with 17 bases between the two germline ends. Germline CDR1 and CDR2: SGHAT and FQNNGV. The CDR3 spells CASSHRTGHGYEQYF. For the CDR3, the DNA is TGTGCCAGCAGCCATCGAACAGGGCACGGCTACGAGCAGTACTTC.

A few counts support this clonotype. The chain employs TRBV5-1 and TRBJ2-3; 10 positions match TRBD2. The trim removed 4 bases at V and 8 bases at J, leaving 16 bases unmatched. Germline V gives CDR1 SGHRS, CDR2 YFSETQ. CDR3 size: 17 residues. CDR3 protein: CASSNRPAAGGPGTQYF. The DNA for the CDR3 is TGCGCCAGCAGCAACCGCCCGGCAGCGGGAGGGCCGGGTACGCAGTATTTT.